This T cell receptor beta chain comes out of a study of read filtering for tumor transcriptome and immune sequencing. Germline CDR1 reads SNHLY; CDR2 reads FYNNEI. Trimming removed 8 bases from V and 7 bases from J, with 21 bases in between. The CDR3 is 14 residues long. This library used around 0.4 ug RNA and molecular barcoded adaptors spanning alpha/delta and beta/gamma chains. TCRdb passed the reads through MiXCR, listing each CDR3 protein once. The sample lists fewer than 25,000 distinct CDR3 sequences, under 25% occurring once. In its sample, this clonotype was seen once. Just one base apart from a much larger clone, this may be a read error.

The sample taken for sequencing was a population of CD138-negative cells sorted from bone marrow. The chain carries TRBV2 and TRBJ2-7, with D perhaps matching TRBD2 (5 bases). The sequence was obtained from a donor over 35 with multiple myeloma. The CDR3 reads CASGPGQEEWEQYF. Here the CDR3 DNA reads TGTGCCAGCGGCCCCGGCCAGGAGGAATGGGAGCAGTACTTC.